These T cell receptor beta chains were read from a single sample in a study of blood T cells in healthy people across ages. TCRdb called the 5' RACE reads again in MiXCR, with one record for every CDR3 protein. The top ten clones hold over 35% of a sample with approximately 600,000 distinct CDR3 sequences, under 70% of them seen once. Source material: blood. The receptors derive from a man aged 60 to 75 in good health. The CDR3 runs from the conserved cysteine through the conserved F or W. Each record gives: D gene, V gene, clone size, J gene, CDR3 DNA, CDR3 protein. A D gene is named only where the DNA matches it firmly. Not all rows give a size; the values are once, few, many and, for expanded clones, a class.

NA	TRBV15	few	TRBJ1-6	TGTGCCACCAGCAGAGATACAACGAATTCACCCCTCCACTTT	CATSRDTTNSPLHF
NA	TRBV4-1	NA	TRBJ1-6	TGCGCCAGCAGCCAAGATCGAGGGGACGGTTCACCCCTCCACTTT	CASSQDRGDGSPLHF
NA	TRBV5-1	NA	TRBJ2-1	TGCGCCAGCAGGGGTCAGGGGGGTACCAATGAGCAGTTCTTC	CASRGQGGTNEQFF
TRBD1	TRBV6-1	NA	TRBJ2-7	TGTGCCAGCAGTGAAGGGGCAGGGGGTTACCACGAGCAGTACTTC	CASSEGAGGYHEQYF
TRBD2	TRBV4-2	NA	TRBJ2-3	TGTGCCAGCAGCCAAGAGACTAGCGGGTCTGGAAGAGATACGCAGTATTTT	CASSQETSGSGRDTQYF
TRBD2	TRBV20-1	few	TRBJ2-1	TGCAGTGCTAGTGTCTTGGGCGGGGGGAACAATGAGCAGTTCTTC	CSASVLGGGNNEQFF
TRBD1	TRBV3-1	NA	TRBJ1-1	TGTGCCAGCAGCCCGACAGGGGTGGGCACTGAAGCTTTCTTT	CASSPTGVGTEAFF
NA	TRBV12-3/TRBV12-4	NA	TRBJ1-2	TGTGCCAGCAGAGACTCGGGCACACAAAGTTATGGCTACACCTTC	CASRDSGTQSYGYTF
TRBD2	TRBV29-1	NA	TRBJ2-3	TGCAGCGGCAAACCGGGACTAGCGACAGATACGCAGTATTTT	CSGKPGLATDTQYF
NA	TRBV4-2	few	TRBJ2-7	TGTGCCAGCAGCCAAGAGCCCAAATACGAGCAGTACTTC	CASSQEPKYEQYF
TRBD2	TRBV7-2	few	TRBJ2-3	TGTGCCAGCAGCTTAGCTCGGCTAGCGGGCAGCACAGATACGCAGTATTTT	CASSLARLAGSTDTQYF
TRBD2	TRBV29-1	NA	TRBJ2-5	TGCAGCGTTGCCCCGGGACTAGCGGGACGAAGCAAAGAGACCCAGTACTTC	CSVAPGLAGRSKETQYF
NA	TRBV20-1	many	TRBJ1-6	TGCAGTGCTAGAGGGACAGCGCTAAATAATTCACCCCTCCACTTT	CSARGTALNNSPLHF
TRBD1	TRBV18	few	TRBJ2-1	TGTGCCAGCTCACCAGGGACAGGGGCTGGATATGAGCAGTTCTTC	CASSPGTGAGYEQFF
NA	TRBV20-1	NA	TRBJ2-5	TGCAGTGCCCCCGAGGCGGGGAGGAAAGAGACCCAGTACTTC	CSAPEAGRKETQYF
NA	TRBV29-1	few	TRBJ2-1	TGCAGCGCCGTAAGGGTCGGTCTGGGGACAGAGCAGTTCTTC	CSAVRVGLGTEQFF
TRBD1	TRBV7-7	few	TRBJ2-5	TGTGCCAGCAGCACGGGACAGAACCAAGAGACCCAGTACTTC	CASSTGQNQETQYF
NA	TRBV10-3	NA	TRBJ1-2	TGTGCCATCAGTGAGGTAACGGAGAACTATGGCTACACCTTC	CAISEVTENYGYTF
NA	TRBV7-9	few	TRBJ2-7	TGTGCCAGCAGCGCTGGGACCGGGGACGTCGAGCAGTACTTC	CASSAGTGDVEQYF
NA	TRBV3-1	NA	TRBJ2-4	TGTGCCAGCAGCCCCCCCTACAGCACACTAGCCAAAAACATTCAGTACTTC	CASSPPYSTLAKNIQYF
TRBD1	TRBV24-1	few	TRBJ1-5	TGTGCCACCAGTGATGCACAGGGGGCCCACCAGCCCCAGCATTTT	CATSDAQGAHQPQHF
NA	TRBV9	once	TRBJ1-4	TGTGCCAGCAGCGTAGGTGGGGGCCGAGCAACTAATGAAAAACTGTTTTTT	CASSVGGGRATNEKLFF
TRBD2	TRBV27	NA	TRBJ2-1	TGTGCCAGCAGTCTTACGACTAGCGGGGGTAGCTCCTACAATGAGCAGTTCTTC	CASSLTTSGGSSYNEQFF